The rows below give T cell receptor beta chains drawn from one sample of a study of cytomegalovirus exposure and HLA in healthy donors. Using immunoSEQ multiplex PCR, the repertoire was profiled, and TCRdb retains in-frame clones only, with some absent. This listing includes roughly 140,000 clones. The material sequenced was PBMCs. These TCRs come from a male donor in good health and CMV-seronegative. CDR3s include the opening cysteine and the closing phenylalanine or tryptophan. A D gene is named only where the DNA matches it firmly.

CDR3	DNA	V	J	D	length
CASSQDRGLSPLHF	TGTGCCAGCAGCCAAGACAGGGGTCTCTCACCCCTCCACTTT	TRBV6-6	TRBJ1-6	TRBD1	14
CAWTEYRGAVGYTF	TGTGCCTGGACTGAATACAGGGGGGCAGTTGGCTACACCTTC	TRBV30	TRBJ1-2	TRBD1	14
CASSYGGDYGYTF	TGCGCCAGCAGCTATGGGGGCGACTATGGCTACACCTTC	TRBV5-1	TRBJ1-2	.	13
CASSLNSNEQFF	TGTGCCAGCAGCTTAAACAGCAATGAGCAGTTCTTC	TRBV7-9	TRBJ2-1	.	12
CASSLARSGGSEQFF	TGCGCCAGCAGCTTGGCCAGATCTGGCGGGAGTGAGCAGTTCTTC	TRBV5-1	TRBJ2-1	TRBD2	15
CASSGGLADTQYF	TGTGCCAGCAGTGGAGGGTTGGCAGATACGCAGTATTTT	TRBV27	TRBJ2-3	.	13
CASSYAGGAARDEQYF	TGTGCCAGCAGCTACGCGGGGGGGGCAGCCCGGGACGAGCAGTACTTC	TRBV11-3	TRBJ2-7	TRBD2	16
CASSSRGSGTNTGELFF	TGTGCCAGCAGCTCGAGGGGTAGCGGGACGAACACCGGGGAGCTGTTTTTT	TRBV7-3	TRBJ2-2	TRBD2	17
CASSLGDRGRAFF	TGTGCCAGCAGCTTAGGGGACAGGGGGAGAGCTTTCTTT	TRBV7-2	TRBJ1-1	TRBD1	13
CASSLRFGTARNTIYF	TGTGCCAGCAGCCTTAGGTTTGGGACTGCAAGAAACACCATATATTTT	TRBV5-6	TRBJ1-3	.	16
CASSLRGSETQYF	TGTGCTAGCAGCTTGCGGGGATCCGAGACCCAGTACTTC	TRBV7-7	TRBJ2-5	.	13
CASSMGDIYQPQHF	TGTGCCAGCAGTATGGGGGACATCTATCAGCCCCAGCATTTT	TRBV6-1	TRBJ1-5	.	14
CASSSPGTANTEAFF	TGTGCCAGCAGCTCTCCAGGGACAGCAAACACTGAAGCTTTCTTT	TRBV5-6	TRBJ1-1	TRBD1	15
CASSERGWGQPQHF	TGTGCCAGCAGTGAAAGGGGATGGGGTCAGCCCCAGCATTTT	TRBV25-1	TRBJ1-5	.	14